The clone carrying this T cell receptor (beta chain) was found once. As yet, its antigen is unknown. This specimen belongs to a study of cytomegalovirus exposure and HLA in healthy donors. Study outcomes and limitations: Researchers had no immune exposure information except CMV serostatus available. A later analysis showed that HLA-associated TCR beta chains had undergone more clonal expansion than equally common others. Across HLA loci, a later analysis found differing TCR association rates, with DRB1 most and HLA-C fewest. Rarity marked most TCR sequences, yet some public TCRs occurred in many donors.

This CDR3 contains 14 residues. Trimming took 7 bases from V and 7 from J, leaving 17 bases between them. Germline V gene sequence: CDR1 MDHEN, CDR2 SYDVKM. In the PCR, 60 Vbeta and 13 Jbeta primers were used. Libraries were prepared by immunoSEQ multiplex PCR; TCRdb keeps only in-frame clonotypes and omits some of them. The table includes 150,000 or so clones, around two thirds detected once. The rearrangement links TRBV28 to TRBJ2-1; D might be TRBD2 (6 bases). The source is a woman aged 18-29 years in good health and CMV-seronegative. Input material: PBMCs. The CDR3 region has the DNA TGTGCCAGCACGTCCCGGGACTGGGTGAATGAGCAGTTCTTC. Encoded protein: CASTSRDWVNEQFF.